The 14 T cell receptor beta chains below all came from one sample that was sequenced in a study of cytomegalovirus exposure and HLA in healthy donors. Clones were sequenced by immunoSEQ multiplex PCR, and TCRdb holds only the in-frame ones, with some missing. The table has about 130,000 clones, approximately 92% seen once; the top ten hold 8% to 9.5%. Material: PBMCs. These TCRs come from a woman aged 18-29 years in good health and CMV-seropositive.

The rearrangement links TRBV5-6 to TRBJ2-1; TRBD2 agrees at 8 bases. V shed 2 bases, J shed 1 base, and the junction held 5 bases outside the gene matches. This CDR3 is built from 16 residues. The germline V gene encodes CDR1 SGHDT and CDR2 YYEEEE. The CDR3 spells CASSFGRGESYNEQFF. For the CDR3, the DNA is TGTGCCAGCAGCTTTGGGCGGGGGGAGTCCTACAATGAGCAGTTCTTC. The variable domain in full, with the rest retrieved from reference TRBV5-6 and TRBJ2-1, is DAGVTQSPTHLIKTRGQQVTLRCSPKSGHDTVSWYQQALGQGPQFIFQYYEEEERQRGNFPDRFSGHQFPNYSSELNVNALLLGDSALYLCASSFGRGESYNEQFFGPGTRLTVL.

This chain links TRBV4-1 with TRBJ2-1; D might be TRBD2 (6 bases). Per germline, CDR1 MGHRA and CDR2 YSYEKL. Trimming removed 3 bases from V and 0 bases from J, with 24 bases in between. The CDR3 contains 20 residues. The CDR3 reads CASSQARTTGSGSSYNEQFF. The DNA for the CDR3 is TGCGCCAGCAGCCAGGCCCGGACTACGGGGTCAGGAAGCTCCTACAATGAGCAGTTCTTC.

The V gene is TRBV5-1, the J gene TRBJ2-7; 12 nucleotides agree with TRBD2. Germline assignment: CDR1 SGHRS and CDR2 YFSETQ. CDR3 length: 15 residues. J lost 7 bases, V lost 0 bases, and 5 bases had no gene match. The CDR3 nucleotides read TGCGCCAGCAGCTTGGAACTAGCGGGGGGAGGAGAGCAGTACTTC. Translated: CASSLELAGGGEQYF. The variable domain in full, completed from reference TRBV5-1 and TRBJ2-7, reads KAGVTQTPRYLIKTRGQQVTLSCSPISGHRSVSWYQQTPGQGLQFLFEYFSETQRNKGNFPGRFSGRQFSNSRSEMNVSTLELGDSALYLCASSLELAGGGEQYFGPGTRLTVT.

This sequence joins TRBV10-3 and TRBJ2-1, with D perhaps matching TRBD2 (6 bases). The CDR3 contains 15 residues. Trimming cost V 6 bases and J 0 bases, with 12 bases left between them. Germline CDR1 and CDR2: ENHRY and SYGVKD. The CDR3 loop reads CAISRGESSYNEQFF. The DNA of the CDR3 is TGTGCCATCAGCCGCGGGGAAAGCTCCTACAATGAGCAGTTCTTC.

This clone showed up just once. The rearrangement uses TRBV5-1 and TRBJ2-7; weak D call: TRBD1 (6 bases). CDR1 is SGHRS and CDR2 is YFSETQ in the germline V gene. The CDR3 totals 12 residues. Trimming pared 6 bases from V and 4 bases from J, leaving 11 bases between. CDR3 in DNA: TGCGCCAGCACCTCACAGGGTTACGAGCAGTACTTC. It encodes CASTSQGYEQYF.

The CDR3 DNA is TGTGCCGGCGTATCGGGACAGGGCAGAAATCAGCCCCAGCATTTT. It translates to CAGVSGQGRNQPQHF. The chain carries TRBV25-1 and TRBJ1-5; 9 bases are shared with TRBD1. This CDR3 is 15 amino acids long. Looked up from germline, CDR1 is MGHDK and CDR2 is SYGVNS. Germline trimming cut 11 bases from V and 4 bases from J; bases unmatched to any gene: 12.

This clone has more than one count but fewer than ten. This sequence joins TRBV5-4 and TRBJ2-2; D is undetermined. Germline V CDR1 and CDR2: SGHNT, YYREEE (reference sequence). The CDR3 has 12 residues. Between the trimmed V and J ends, which lost 2 bases and 4 bases, there was a span of 3 bases. The CDR3 sequence: CASSFSTGELFF. The DNA of the CDR3 is TGTGCCAGCAGCTTTAGCACCGGGGAGCTGTTTTTT.

The chain uses TRBV27 and TRBJ2-7; 11 positions agree with TRBD2. CDR1 and CDR2 (germline): MNHEY, SMNVEV (reference sequence). V gave up 3 bases and J gave up 6 bases; unmatched junction bases: 1. This CDR3 region has 13 residues. CDR3 sequence (DNA): TGTGCCAGCAGTTTTGGACTAGCGGGCGAGCAGTACTTC. Protein sequence: CASSFGLAGEQYF.

This chain joins TRBV7-9 and TRBJ2-3; 7 bases map to TRBD1. The CDR3 is 16 residues long. The V gene's germline CDR1 is SEHNR and CDR2 FQNEAQ (reference sequence). V shed 2 bases, J shed 0 bases, and the junction held 5 bases outside the gene matches. CDR3 nucleotides: TGTGCCAGCAGCTTAACGGGACAGACTAGCACAGATACGCAGTATTTT. This sequence encodes CASSLTGQTSTDTQYF. The variable domain in full, with the rest retrieved from reference TRBV7-9 and TRBJ2-3, is DTGVSQNPRHKITKRGQNVTFRCDPISEHNRLYWYRQTLGQGPEFLTYFQNEAQLEKSRLLSDRFSAERPKGSFSTLEIQRTEQGDSAMYLCASSLTGQTSTDTQYFGPGTRLTVL.

This sequence joins TRBV19 and TRBJ2-3; D is perhaps TRBD2 (5 bases). CDR1 and CDR2 (germline): LNHDA, SQIVND (reference sequence). CDR3 size: 12 residues. V lost 6 bases to trimming and J lost 6 bases, with 10 bases between them. CDR3 nucleotides: TGTGCCAGTAGCCTAGGGAGTGATACGCAGTATTTT. This gives the protein CASSLGSDTQYF.

This clone came up a few times. This sequence joins TRBV9 and TRBJ2-5, with D perhaps TRBD2 (5 bases). CDR3 length equals 13 residues. Looked up from germline, CDR1 is SGDLS and CDR2 is YYNGEE. V lost 0 bases and J 5 bases, leaving 8 bases between the germline ends. CDR3 loop: CASSVGPGETQYF. In DNA form, the CDR3 reads TGTGCCAGCAGCGTAGGTCCGGGGGAGACCCAGTACTTC.

The chain combines TRBV7-9 with TRBJ1-2; 8 nucleotides line up with TRBD1. V trimming: 5 bases; J trimming: 2 bases; junction bases outside the gene matches: 7. Germline V gives CDR1 SEHNR, CDR2 FQNEAQ (reference sequence). This CDR3 comprises 15 residues. This CDR3 is CASSRRTGTNYGYTF. The CDR3 DNA reads TGTGCCAGCAGCCGTCGGACAGGGACCAACTATGGCTACACCTTC.

The chain joins TRBV6-5 to TRBJ1-3; D perhaps matches TRBD1 (5 bases). With 5 bases removed from V and 2 bases from J, the gap between germline ends came to 13 bases. Germline loops: CDR1 MNHEY, CDR2 SVGAGI. This CDR3 spans 15 amino acids. For the CDR3, the DNA is TGTGCCAGCAGTCCGCAGGGTTTACCTGGAAACACCATATATTTT. Translating gives CASSPQGLPGNTIYF.

CDR3 coding DNA: TGTGCCAGCAGTCCTATGCTAGCGGGGGACGCAGATACGCAGTATTTT. Residues: CASSPMLAGDADTQYF. This rearrangement joins TRBV4-2 to TRBJ2-3, with TRBD2 matching over 10 bases. The CDR3 contains 16 residues. The ends lost 6 bases at V and 4 bases at J; junction bases unmatched: 10. Germline V lookup: CDR1 LGHNA, CDR2 YNFKEQ.